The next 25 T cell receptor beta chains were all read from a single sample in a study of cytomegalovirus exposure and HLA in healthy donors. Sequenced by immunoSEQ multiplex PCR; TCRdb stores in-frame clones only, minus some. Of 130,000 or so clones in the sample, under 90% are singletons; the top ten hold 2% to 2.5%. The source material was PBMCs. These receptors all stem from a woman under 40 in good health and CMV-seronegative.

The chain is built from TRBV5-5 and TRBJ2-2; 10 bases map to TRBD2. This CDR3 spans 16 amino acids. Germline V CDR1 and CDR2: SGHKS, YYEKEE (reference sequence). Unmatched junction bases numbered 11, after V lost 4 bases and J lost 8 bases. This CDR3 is CASSTGLAVGRGELFF. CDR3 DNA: TGTGCCAGCAGCACCGGACTAGCGGTCGGCAGGGGGGAGCTGTTTTTT.

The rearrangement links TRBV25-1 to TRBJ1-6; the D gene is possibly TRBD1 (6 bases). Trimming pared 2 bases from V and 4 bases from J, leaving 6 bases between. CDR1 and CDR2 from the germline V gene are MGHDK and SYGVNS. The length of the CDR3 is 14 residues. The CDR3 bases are TGTGCCAGCAGTGAAAGGGGGTATAATTCACCCCTCCACTTT. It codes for CASSERGYNSPLHF.

The DNA of the CDR3 is TGTGCCAGCAACAGGGGTTCCGGGGAGCTGTTTTTT. This codes for CASNRGSGELFF. This chain joins TRBV11-3 and TRBJ2-2; 7 positions match TRBD1. Germline trimming cut 7 bases from V and 6 bases from J; bases unmatched to any gene: 2. Germline-derived CDR1 and CDR2 are SGHNT and YENEEA. The CDR3 has 12 residues. Using reference TRBV11-3 and TRBJ2-2 for the parts outside the CDR3, the full variable domain is EAGVVQSPRYKIIEKKQPVAFWCNPISGHNTLYWYLQNLGQGPELLIRYENEEAVDDSQLPKDRFSAERLKGVDSTLKIQPAELGDSAVYLCASNRGSGELFFGEGSRLTVL.

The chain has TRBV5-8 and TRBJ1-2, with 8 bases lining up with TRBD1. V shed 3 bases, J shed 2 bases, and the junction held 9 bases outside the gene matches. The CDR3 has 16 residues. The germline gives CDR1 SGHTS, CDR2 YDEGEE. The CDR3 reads CASSWRGQATNYGYTF. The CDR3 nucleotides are TGTGCCAGCAGCTGGAGGGGACAGGCTACGAACTATGGCTACACCTTC.

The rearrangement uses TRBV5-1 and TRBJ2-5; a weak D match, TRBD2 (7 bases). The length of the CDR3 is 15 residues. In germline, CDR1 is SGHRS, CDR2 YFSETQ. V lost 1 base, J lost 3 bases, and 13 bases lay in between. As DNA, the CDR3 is TGCGCCAGCAGCTTGCGGGGGGCGGTCGAAGAGACCCAGTACTTC. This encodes CASSLRGAVEETQYF.

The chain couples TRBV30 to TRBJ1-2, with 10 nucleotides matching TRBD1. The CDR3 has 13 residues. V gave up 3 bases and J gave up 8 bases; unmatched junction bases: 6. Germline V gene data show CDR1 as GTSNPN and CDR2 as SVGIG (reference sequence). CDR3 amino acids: CAWRSDRGHGYTF. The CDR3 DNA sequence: TGTGCCTGGAGGTCCGACAGGGGGCACGGCTACACCTTC.

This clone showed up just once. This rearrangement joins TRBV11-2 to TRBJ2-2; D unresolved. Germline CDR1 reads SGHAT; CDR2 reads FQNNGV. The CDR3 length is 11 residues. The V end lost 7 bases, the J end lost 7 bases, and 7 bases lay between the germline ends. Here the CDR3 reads CASTVLGELFF. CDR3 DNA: TGTGCCAGCACGGTTCTCGGGGAGCTGTTTTTT.

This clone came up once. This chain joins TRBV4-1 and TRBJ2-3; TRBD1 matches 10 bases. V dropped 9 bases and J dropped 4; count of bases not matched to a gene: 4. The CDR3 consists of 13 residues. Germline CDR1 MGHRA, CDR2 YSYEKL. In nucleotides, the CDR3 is TGCGCCAGTAGAGGACAGGGGGCAGATACGCAGTATTTT. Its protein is CASRGQGADTQYF.

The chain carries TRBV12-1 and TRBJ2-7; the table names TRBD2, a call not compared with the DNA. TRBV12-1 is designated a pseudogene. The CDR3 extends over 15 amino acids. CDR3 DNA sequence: TGTGCCAGCAGCTGGGTGGGACGGGGGAGGTACGAGCAGTACTTC. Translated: CASSWVGRGRYEQYF.

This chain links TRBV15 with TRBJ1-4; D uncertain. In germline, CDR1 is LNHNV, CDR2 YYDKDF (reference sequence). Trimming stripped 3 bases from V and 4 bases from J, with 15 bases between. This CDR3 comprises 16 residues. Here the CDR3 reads CATSSSVLPGNEKLFF. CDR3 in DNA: TGTGCCACCAGCAGTTCCGTCCTACCGGGTAATGAAAAACTGTTTTTT.

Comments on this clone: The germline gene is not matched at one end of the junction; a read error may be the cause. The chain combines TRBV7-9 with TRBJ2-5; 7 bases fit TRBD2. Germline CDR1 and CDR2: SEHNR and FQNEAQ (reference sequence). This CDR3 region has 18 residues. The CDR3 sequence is CASSPLSLRGSIQGTQYF. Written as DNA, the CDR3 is TGTGCCAGCAGCCCCCTAAGTTTGCGGGGGAGCATCCAAGGGACCCAGTACTTC.

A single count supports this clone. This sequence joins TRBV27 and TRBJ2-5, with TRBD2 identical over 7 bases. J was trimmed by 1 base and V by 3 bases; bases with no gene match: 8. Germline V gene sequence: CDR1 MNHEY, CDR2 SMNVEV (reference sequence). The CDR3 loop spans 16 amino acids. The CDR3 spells CASSFIGDYSQETQYF. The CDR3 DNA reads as TGTGCCAGCAGTTTTATTGGGGACTATTCCCAAGAGACCCAGTACTTC.

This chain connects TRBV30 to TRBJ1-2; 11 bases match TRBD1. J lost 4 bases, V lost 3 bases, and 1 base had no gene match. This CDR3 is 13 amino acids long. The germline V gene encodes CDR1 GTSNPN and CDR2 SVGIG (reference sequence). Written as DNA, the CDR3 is TGTGCCTGGAGCGGGACAGGGGGCTATGGCTACACCTTC. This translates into CAWSGTGGYGYTF.

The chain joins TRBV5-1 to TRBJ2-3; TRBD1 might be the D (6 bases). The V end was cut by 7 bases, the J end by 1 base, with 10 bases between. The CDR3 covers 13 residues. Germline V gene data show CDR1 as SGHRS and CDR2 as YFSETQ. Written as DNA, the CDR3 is TGCGCCAGCGGGGCAGGGGGCACAGATACGCAGTATTTT. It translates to CASGAGGTDTQYF. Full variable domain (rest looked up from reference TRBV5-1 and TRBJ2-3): KAGVTQTPRYLIKTRGQQVTLSCSPISGHRSVSWYQQTPGQGLQFLFEYFSETQRNKGNFPGRFSGRQFSNSRSEMNVSTLELGDSALYLCASGAGGTDTQYFGPGTRLTVL.

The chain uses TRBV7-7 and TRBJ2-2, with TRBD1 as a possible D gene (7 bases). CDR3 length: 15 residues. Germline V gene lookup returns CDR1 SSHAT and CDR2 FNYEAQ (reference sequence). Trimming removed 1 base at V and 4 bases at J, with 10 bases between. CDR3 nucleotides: TGTGCCAGCAGCTTAGACAGGGGAGGCACCGGGGAGCTGTTTTTT. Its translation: CASSLDRGGTGELFF.

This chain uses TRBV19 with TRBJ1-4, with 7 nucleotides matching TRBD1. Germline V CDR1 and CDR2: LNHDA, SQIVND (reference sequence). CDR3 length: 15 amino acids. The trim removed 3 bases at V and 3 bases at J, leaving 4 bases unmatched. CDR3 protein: CASSIRDRANEKLFF. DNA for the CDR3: TGTGCCAGTAGTATTCGGGACAGAGCTAATGAAAAACTGTTTTTT. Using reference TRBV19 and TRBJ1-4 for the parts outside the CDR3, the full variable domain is DGGITQSPKYLFRKEGQNVTLSCEQNLNHDAMYWYRQDPGQGLRLIYYSQIVNDFQKGDIAEGYSVSREKKESFPLTVTSAQKNPTAFYLCASSIRDRANEKLFFGSGTQLSVL.

CDR3 nucleotides: TGTGCCAGCAGCTCGGACAGGGTCCCTGGAAACACCATATATTTT. Protein sequence: CASSSDRVPGNTIYF. The chain uses TRBV7-9 and TRBJ1-3; 8 nucleotides agree with TRBD1. The CDR3 is made up of 15 amino acids. In germline, CDR1 is SEHNR, CDR2 FQNEAQ (reference sequence). Trimming cost V 4 bases and J 2 bases; bases outside gene matches: 4.

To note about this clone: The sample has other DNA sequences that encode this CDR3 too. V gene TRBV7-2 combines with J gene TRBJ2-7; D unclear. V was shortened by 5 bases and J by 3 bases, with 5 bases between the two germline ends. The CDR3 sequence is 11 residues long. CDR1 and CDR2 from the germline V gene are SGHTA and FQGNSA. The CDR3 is CASSPNYEQYF. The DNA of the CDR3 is TGTGCCAGCAGCCCCAACTACGAGCAGTACTTC.

The CDR3 region is CASSKEGGGTDTQYF. CDR3 bases: TGTGCCAGCAGCAAAGAGGGGGGGGGCACAGATACGCAGTATTTT. The chain is built from TRBV21-1 and TRBJ2-3; the DNA was not used to check the table's D call, TRBD2. TRBV21-1 is reported as a pseudogene. The CDR3 is made up of 15 amino acids.

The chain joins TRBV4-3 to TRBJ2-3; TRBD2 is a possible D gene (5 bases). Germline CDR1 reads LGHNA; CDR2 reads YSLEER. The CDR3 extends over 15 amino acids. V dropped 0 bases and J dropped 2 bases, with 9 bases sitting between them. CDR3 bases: TGCGCCAGCAGCCAAGATCTGCTAGCCACAGATACGCAGTATTTT. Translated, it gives CASSQDLLATDTQYF.

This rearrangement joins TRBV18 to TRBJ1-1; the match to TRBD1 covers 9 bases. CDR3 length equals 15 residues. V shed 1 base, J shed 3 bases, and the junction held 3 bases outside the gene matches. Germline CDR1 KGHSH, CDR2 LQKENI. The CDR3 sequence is CASSPQGQGHTEAFF. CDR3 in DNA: TGTGCCAGCTCACCACAGGGACAGGGCCACACTGAAGCTTTCTTT.

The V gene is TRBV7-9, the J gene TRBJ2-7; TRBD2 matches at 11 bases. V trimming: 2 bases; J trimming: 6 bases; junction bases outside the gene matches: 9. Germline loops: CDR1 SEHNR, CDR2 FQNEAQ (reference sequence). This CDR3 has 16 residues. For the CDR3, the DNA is TGTGCCAGCAGCTTAAAGACCCCTAGCGGGGGGACCGAGCAGTACTTC. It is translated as CASSLKTPSGGTEQYF. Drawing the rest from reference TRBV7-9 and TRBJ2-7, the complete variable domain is DTGVSQNPRHKITKRGQNVTFRCDPISEHNRLYWYRQTLGQGPEFLTYFQNEAQLEKSRLLSDRFSAERPKGSFSTLEIQRTEQGDSAMYLCASSLKTPSGGTEQYFGPGTRLTVT.

CDR3 nucleotide sequence: TGTGCCAGCAGCTTAGGCCCCGGACTAGCGGGGGGAGAGACCCAGTACTTC. It specifies CASSLGPGLAGGETQYF. This chain joins TRBV11-2 and TRBJ2-5; the match to TRBD2 covers 14 bases. The ends lost 1 base at V and 4 bases at J; junction bases unmatched: 5. CDR3 length: 17 amino acids. The germline gives CDR1 SGHAT, CDR2 FQNNGV.

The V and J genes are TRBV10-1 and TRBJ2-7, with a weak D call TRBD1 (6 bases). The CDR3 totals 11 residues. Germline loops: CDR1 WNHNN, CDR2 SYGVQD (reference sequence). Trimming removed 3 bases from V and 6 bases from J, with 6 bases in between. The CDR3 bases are TGCGCCAGCAGTGACAGGGGCGAGCAGTACTTC. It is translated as CASSDRGEQYF.

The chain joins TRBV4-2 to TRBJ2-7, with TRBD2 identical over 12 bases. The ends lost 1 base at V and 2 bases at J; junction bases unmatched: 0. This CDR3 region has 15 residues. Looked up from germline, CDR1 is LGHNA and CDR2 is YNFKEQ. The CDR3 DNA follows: TGTGCCAGCAGCCAAGCTAGCGGGGGGGCCTACGAGCAGTACTTC. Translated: CASSQASGGAYEQYF.